This T cell receptor (beta chain) was observed in a study of PD-1 blockade in classical Hodgkin lymphoma. Overall study: Nivolumab was given intravenously to patients at 3 mg/kg every 2 weeks.

Concerning this clone itself: As yet, its antigen is unknown.

Sequencing was performed with immunoSEQ multiplex PCR; in TCRdb, only in-frame clones are kept and a portion is missing. The sample has approximately 73,000 clones, about 92% seen once; the top ten hold around 8.5%. Study-wide results and limits: Unlike CD8+ TCR diversity, which did not rise significantly by C4D1, CD4+ TCR diversity did.

Following autologous stem cell transplantation, relapse occurred in every patient, and exposure to brentuximab vedotin varied. CDR3 size: 13 residues. The junction had 7 bases not matched to a gene; V was cut back by 6 bases and J by 2 bases. In germline, CDR1 is SQVTM, CDR2 ANQGSEA. The clonotype comes from a human donor with classical Hodgkin lymphoma. The input for sequencing was peripheral blood mononuclear cells (PBMCs), taken at baseline. This chain joins TRBV29-1 and TRBJ2-7; 7 nucleotides match TRBD2. CDR3 sequence reads: CSVLSGVTYEQYF. The CDR3 DNA is TGCAGCGTCCTAAGCGGGGTCACCTACGAGCAGTACTTC.